These 15 T cell receptor beta chains came from one sample sequenced in a study of T cell responses to AZD1222 COVID-19 vaccine. TCRdb's copy holds only in-frame clones and misses some; the assay was immunoSEQ multiplex PCR. The sample has about 180,000 clones; approximately 90% are singletons. The sample in question was peripheral blood, obtained 28 days after the second dose of the MenACWY control vaccine. Source of these receptors: an adult who received the MenACWY meningococcal vaccine as a control.

As concerns this clone: Other nucleotide sequences in the sample specify the same CDR3. The gene calls are TRBV29-1 and TRBJ1-1; no reliable D call. V was cut by 1 base and J by 0 bases, with 6 bases left in between. The CDR3 loop spans 13 amino acids. Germline values: CDR1 SQVTM, CDR2 ANQGSEA. The CDR3 sequence is CSVEGQLNTEAFF. CDR3 DNA: TGCAGCGTTGAAGGGCAGTTGAACACTGAAGCTTTCTTT.

V gene TRBV21-1 combines with J gene TRBJ1-3; TRBD1 is taken as the D call from the table, unchecked against the DNA. TRBV21-1 is marked as a pseudogene. The CDR3 is 14 residues long. The CDR3 is CASSRAHSGNTIYF. For the CDR3, the DNA is TGTGCCAGCAGCAGGGCCCACTCTGGAAACACCATATATTTT.

This sequence joins TRBV29-1 and TRBJ2-5; D possibly corresponds to TRBD2 (6 bases). Germline V CDR1 and CDR2: SQVTM, ANQGSEA. V gave up 4 bases and J gave up 1 base, with 10 bases separating them. The CDR3 spans 13 residues. CDR3 DNA sequence: TGCAGCGTTGGGGCTAGCGCCCAAGAGACCCAGTACTTC. It encodes CSVGASAQETQYF.

This clone came up once. The chain uses TRBV28 and TRBJ2-1; 10 bases fit TRBD2. The CDR3 runs to 17 residues. J lost 8 bases, V lost 7 bases, and 17 bases had no gene match. The germline V gene encodes CDR1 MDHEN and CDR2 SYDVKM. CDR3 sequence reads: CASTTHGASGRWYEQFF. The CDR3 DNA reads TGTGCCAGCACAACCCACGGGGCTAGCGGGAGATGGTATGAGCAGTTCTTC.

The J gene is TRBJ1-6, the V gene TRBV27; 10 nucleotides match TRBD1. The ends lost 3 bases at V and 0 bases at J; junction bases unmatched: 8. The CDR3 runs to 19 residues. Germline values: CDR1 MNHEY, CDR2 SMNVEV (reference sequence). The CDR3 spells CASSFGQGGISSYNSPLHF. In DNA, the CDR3 is TGTGCCAGCAGTTTTGGACAGGGGGGGATTAGCTCCTATAATTCACCCCTCCACTTT.

The chain carries TRBV6-5 and TRBJ1-2, with D possibly TRBD1 on 5 matching bases. Germline V gives CDR1 MNHEY, CDR2 SVGAGI. Deletions cut 2 bases from V and 0 bases from J, with 13 bases between. The CDR3 is 16 amino acids. The CDR3 is CASSYRGESSNYGYTF. The DNA for the CDR3 is TGTGCCAGCAGTTACCGAGGGGAATCTTCTAACTATGGCTACACCTTC.

This chain uses TRBV27 with TRBJ1-5; a weak D match, TRBD1 (5 bases). The CDR3 covers 14 residues. Trimming pared 2 bases from V and 7 bases from J, leaving 12 bases between. Germline values: CDR1 MNHEY, CDR2 SMNVEV (reference sequence). For the CDR3, the DNA is TGTGCCAGCAGTTTAGGGGGGGGATGGCAGCCCCAGCATTTT. As protein: CASSLGGGWQPQHF.

The chain employs TRBV6-2 or TRBV6-3 and TRBJ2-1; no clear D. CDR1 and CDR2 (germline): MNHEY, SVGEGT. This CDR3 spans 13 amino acids. V dropped 5 bases and J dropped 4 bases, with 9 bases sitting between them. The CDR3 region is CASSPQEYNEQFF. CDR3 coding DNA: TGTGCCAGCAGTCCCCAGGAGTACAATGAGCAGTTCTTC.

The chain has TRBV30 and TRBJ1-3; D remains unclear. CDR1 and CDR2 from the germline V gene are GTSNPN and SVGIG (reference sequence). V dropped 3 bases and J dropped 0 bases, with 18 bases sitting between them. The CDR3 loop spans 17 amino acids. The CDR3 region has the DNA TGTGCCTGGAGACCCGGGTTAGGGAAAAACTCTGGAAACACCATATATTTT. Amino acids: CAWRPGLGKNSGNTIYF.

This clone was recorded once. In DNA, the CDR3 is TGTGCCACCAGCATCGACCCTTCCTACGAGCAGTACTTC. It codes for CATSIDPSYEQYF. The J gene is TRBJ2-7, the V gene TRBV15; the D is unclear. V was clipped by 4 bases and J by 1 base, with 8 bases between them. This CDR3 has 13 amino acids. Germline V gives CDR1 LNHNV, CDR2 YYDKDF (reference sequence).

The chain is built from TRBV9 and TRBJ1-1; no clear D gene. The CDR3 loop spans 14 amino acids. The V gene lost 2 bases and the J gene lost 3 bases, with 11 bases spanning the gap. From germline, CDR1 is SGDLS and CDR2 YYNGEE. The CDR3 loop is CASSVAPADTEAFF. The CDR3 DNA is TGTGCCAGCAGCGTTGCTCCGGCGGACACTGAAGCTTTCTTT.

The rearrangement uses TRBV30 and TRBJ1-1; 9 nucleotides align to TRBD1. V dropped 4 bases and J dropped 1; count of bases not matched to a gene: 4. This CDR3 has 14 residues. Germline assignment: CDR1 GTSNPN and CDR2 SVGIG (reference sequence). The CDR3 DNA reads TGTGCCTGGACACAGGGGGCGAGGAACACTGAAGCTTTCTTT. Translation: CAWTQGARNTEAFF.

J is TRBJ2-2 and V is TRBV12-3 or TRBV12-4; no definite D call. The V end was cut by 3 bases, the J end by 7 bases, with 6 bases between. CDR3 length equals 12 residues. CDR3 in DNA: TGTGCCAGCAGTTTCGGTGGCGGGGAGCTGTTTTTT. Protein sequence: CASSFGGGELFF.

This clone was detected once. The chain joins TRBV7-9 to TRBJ1-4; D not certain. Trimming pared 1 base from V and 8 bases from J, leaving 11 bases between. The CDR3 is made up of 14 amino acids. CDR1 and CDR2 (germline): SEHNR, FQNEAQ (reference sequence). In DNA, the CDR3 is TGTGCCAGCAGCTTAGATGCAAGGGCGGAAAAACTGTTTTTT. It codes for CASSLDARAEKLFF.

V and J are TRBV27 and TRBJ2-7, with 12 positions matching TRBD2. Trimming took 4 bases from V and 2 from J; bases not matched to a gene: 6. Germline V lookup: CDR1 MNHEY, CDR2 SMNVEV (reference sequence). This CDR3 comprises 16 residues. DNA of the CDR3: TGTGCCAGCAGTTGGCGACTAGCGGGGGAGCCCTACGAGCAGTACTTC. Its protein is CASSWRLAGEPYEQYF.